A selection of T cell receptor beta chains follows, all from one sample in a study of type 1 regulatory T cells. TCRdb fed the reads into MiXCR, producing one record per CDR3 protein. The table includes approximately 19,000 distinct CDR3 sequences, about 9.4% detected once. Sequencing was carried out using CD4+ T cells, either the whole sample or a sorted fraction (not recorded which). The receptor source for this set is a human donor in good health. CDR3s include the opening cysteine and the closing phenylalanine or tryptophan.

>TRBV7-9|TRBJ2-5
CASSLGLAGGETQYF
>TRBV7-2|TRBJ1-1
CASSIQQGAHTEAFF
>TRBV20-1|TRBJ2-1
CSAKPLNEQFF
>TRBV5-1|TRBJ2-3
CASSRTGSLGTDTQYF
>TRBV27|TRBJ2-1
CASSFKTYNEQFF
>TRBV6-6|TRBJ2-1
CASSYSRGLGVYNEQFF
>TRBV30|TRBJ2-3
CAWSVRRANTQYF
>TRBV7-2|TRBJ1-3
CASSPQAGNTIYF
>TRBV20-1|TRBJ2-7
CSAPDFSGKNYEQYF
>TRBV14|TRBJ2-3
CASSQERTGTFTDTQYF
>TRBV7-9|TRBJ2-7
CASSFVSYEQYF
>TRBV20-1|TRBJ2-1
CSARKTSGGSYNEQFF
>TRBV5-6|TRBJ2-5
CASSLEFRGETQYF
>TRBV11-2|TRBJ2-7
CASSLVRTGAGEQYF
>TRBV3-1|TRBJ1-4
CASSLPMGGTEKLFF
>TRBV30|TRBJ1-4
CAWSFRRHGYPQTTNEKLFF
>TRBV12-3/TRBV12-4|TRBJ2-2
CASRGLAGRTGELFF
>TRBV19|TRBJ2-3
CASSARTSTDTQYF
>TRBV2|TRBJ1-1
CASSDLGTEAFF
>TRBV5-1|TRBJ2-6
CASRLAPSSGANVLTF